One sample yielded the 2 T cell receptor beta chains listed below, sequenced in a study of beta chain features in type 1 diabetes. Every isolated RNA sample was fully reverse transcribed, so sequencing captured expressed TCRB transcripts. Sequencing used immunoSEQ multiplex PCR; TCRdb keeps in-frame clones, though not all of them. The table shows around 190,000 clones, with about 13% occurring only once. Sequencing used central memory CD4+ T cells from blood. All receptors come from a young woman in good health.

In this sample, this clone turned up a few times. V gene TRBV6-1 combines with J gene TRBJ2-2, with a weak D call TRBD2 (6 bases). Germline V CDR1 and CDR2: MNHNS, SASEGT. The CDR3 runs 14 residues. The V gene lost 6 bases and the J gene lost 2 bases, with 10 bases spanning the gap. The CDR3 sequence: CASRVAENTGELFF. CDR3 in DNA: TGTGCCAGCAGGGTAGCGGAAAACACCGGGGAGCTGTTTTTT.

This clone was counted a few times. This chain joins TRBV18 and TRBJ2-7, with D perhaps TRBD2 (5 bases). This CDR3 contains 12 residues. The germline V gene has CDR1 KGHSH and CDR2 LQKENI. Trimming shortened V by 4 bases and J by 6 bases, and 10 bases separated the two germline ends. For the CDR3, the DNA is TGTGCCAGCTCACAAGACGGGATCGAGCAGTACTTC. It yields the protein CASSQDGIEQYF.